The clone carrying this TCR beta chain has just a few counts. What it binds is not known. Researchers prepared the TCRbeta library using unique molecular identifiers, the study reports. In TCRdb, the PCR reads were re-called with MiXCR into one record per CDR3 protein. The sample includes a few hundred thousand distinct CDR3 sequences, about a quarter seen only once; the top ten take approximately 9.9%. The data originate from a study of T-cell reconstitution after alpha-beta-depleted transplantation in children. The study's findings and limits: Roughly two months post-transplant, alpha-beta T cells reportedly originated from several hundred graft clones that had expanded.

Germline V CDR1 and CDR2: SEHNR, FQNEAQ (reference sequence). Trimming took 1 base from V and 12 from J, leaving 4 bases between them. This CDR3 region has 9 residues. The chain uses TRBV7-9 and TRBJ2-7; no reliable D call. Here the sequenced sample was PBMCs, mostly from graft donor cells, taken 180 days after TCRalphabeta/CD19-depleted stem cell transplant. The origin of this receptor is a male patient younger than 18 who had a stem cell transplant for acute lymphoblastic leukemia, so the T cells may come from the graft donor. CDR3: CASSLVGYF. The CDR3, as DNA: TGTGCCAGCAGCTTAGTTGGGTACTTC.